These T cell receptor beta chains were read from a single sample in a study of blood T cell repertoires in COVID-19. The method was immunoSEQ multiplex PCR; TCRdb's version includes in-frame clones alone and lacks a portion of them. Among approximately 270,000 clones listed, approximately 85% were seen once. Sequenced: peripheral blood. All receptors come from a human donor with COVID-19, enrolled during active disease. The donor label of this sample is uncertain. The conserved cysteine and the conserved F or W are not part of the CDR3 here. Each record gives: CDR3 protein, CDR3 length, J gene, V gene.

CDR3 protein: ASRGGQGGNQPQH
CDR3 length: 13
J gene: TRBJ1-5
V gene: TRBV6-5

CDR3 protein: SASSTAMGNQPQH
CDR3 length: 13
J gene: TRBJ1-5
V gene: TRBV20-1

CDR3 protein: ASSPRQGLNTEAF
CDR3 length: 13
J gene: TRBJ1-1
V gene: TRBV7-9

CDR3 protein: TSSPRGDTEAF
CDR3 length: 11
J gene: TRBJ1-1
V gene: TRBV4-3

CDR3 protein: ASSQDASGANVLT
CDR3 length: 13
J gene: TRBJ2-6
V gene: TRBV5-1

CDR3 protein: ASSPAERWEAF
CDR3 length: 11
J gene: TRBJ1-1
V gene: TRBV5-1

CDR3 protein: ASSLVPGPNYGYT
CDR3 length: 13
J gene: TRBJ1-2
V gene: TRBV5-1

CDR3 protein: ASSPDMRETQY
CDR3 length: 11
J gene: TRBJ2-5
V gene: TRBV5-1

CDR3 protein: ASSWGTGGGEQF
CDR3 length: 12
J gene: TRBJ2-1
V gene: TRBV5-1

CDR3 protein: ASSPTGDYEQY
CDR3 length: 11
J gene: TRBJ2-7
V gene: TRBV4-1

CDR3 protein: AIQGADQPQH
CDR3 length: 10
J gene: TRBJ1-5
V gene: TRBV10-3

CDR3 protein: ASSEDRGGSKNIQY
CDR3 length: 14
J gene: TRBJ2-4
V gene: TRBV6-1

CDR3 protein: ASREAGGPDEQY
CDR3 length: 12
J gene: TRBJ2-7
V gene: TRBV6-6

CDR3 protein: ASSRDGGANEKLF
CDR3 length: 13
J gene: TRBJ1-4
V gene: TRBV19

CDR3 protein: ASSPTGDNEKLF
CDR3 length: 12
J gene: TRBJ1-4
V gene: TRBV19

CDR3 protein: ASRSERGATNEKLF
CDR3 length: 14
J gene: TRBJ1-4
V gene: TRBV28

CDR3 protein: ATSDPPPSGISYGTQY
CDR3 length: 16
J gene: TRBJ2-3
V gene: TRBV24-1

CDR3 protein: ASSQEGPRATEAF
CDR3 length: 13
J gene: TRBJ1-1
V gene: TRBV4-3

CDR3 protein: ASSYREGEQF
CDR3 length: 10
J gene: TRBJ2-1
V gene: TRBV7-3

CDR3 protein: ASSHTLAGVSNEQF
CDR3 length: 14
J gene: TRBJ2-1
V gene: TRBV11-1

CDR3 protein: ASSMVANTEAF
CDR3 length: 11
J gene: TRBJ1-1
V gene: TRBV19

CDR3 protein: ASSLLRYYGYT
CDR3 length: 11
J gene: TRBJ1-2
V gene: TRBV28

CDR3 protein: ASSQDHSGSREQY
CDR3 length: 13
J gene: TRBJ2-7
V gene: TRBV4-3

CDR3 protein: AISEGRVTTDTQY
CDR3 length: 13
J gene: TRBJ2-3
V gene: TRBV10-3

CDR3 protein: ASSQDLGGRDEKLF
CDR3 length: 14
J gene: TRBJ1-4
V gene: TRBV4-1

CDR3 protein: ASSAPRQGATNEKLF
CDR3 length: 15
J gene: TRBJ1-4
V gene: TRBV28

CDR3 protein: ASSESRVAGADTQY
CDR3 length: 14
J gene: TRBJ2-3
V gene: TRBV10-1

CDR3 protein: ASSLYFAGLAYEQY
CDR3 length: 14
J gene: TRBJ2-7
V gene: TRBV7-2

CDR3 protein: ASSSNLKRY
CDR3 length: 9
J gene: TRBJ2-3
V gene: TRBV9

CDR3 protein: ASSPDAAGGGADTQY
CDR3 length: 15
J gene: TRBJ2-3
V gene: TRBV7-9

CDR3 protein: ASSWTLEETQY
CDR3 length: 11
J gene: TRBJ2-5
V gene: TRBV6-5

CDR3 protein: ASMPGLGLLEQY
CDR3 length: 12
J gene: TRBJ2-7
V gene: TRBV5-1

CDR3 protein: ASSYLGGTNEKLF
CDR3 length: 13
J gene: TRBJ1-4
V gene: TRBV28

CDR3 protein: ATRGLAGREGNEQF
CDR3 length: 14
J gene: TRBJ2-1
V gene: TRBV28

CDR3 protein: ASSPQLPSSYNEQF
CDR3 length: 14
J gene: TRBJ2-1
V gene: TRBV18

CDR3 protein: ASSGRRADTQY
CDR3 length: 11
J gene: TRBJ2-3
V gene: TRBV10-2

CDR3 protein: ASSLSRDPNYGYT
CDR3 length: 13
J gene: TRBJ1-2
V gene: TRBV7-9